The next 18 T cell receptor beta chains were all read from a single sample in a study of T-cell memory formation after mild COVID-19. TCRdb reanalysed the 5' RACE reads using MiXCR and keeps one entry per CDR3 protein. The sample holds about 190,000 distinct CDR3 sequences, about 11% seen once. Material: PBMCs or a T cell subset sorted from them (not recorded which). These receptors all stem from a man younger than 30 who had mild COVID-19 (a few samples of this study predate the infection). Cell type and time point are not known.

This clonotype was detected many times. This chain links TRBV5-1 with TRBJ2-5; tentative D call: TRBD1 (5 bases). In germline, CDR1 is SGHRS, CDR2 YFSETQ. The CDR3 sequence is 15 residues long. V lost 4 bases, J lost 5 bases, and 18 bases lay in between. CDR3 DNA: TGCGCCAGCAGCGCAGGGTGGGGTAATCAGGAGACCCAGTACTTC. Translation gives CASSAGWGNQETQYF.

This clonotype was seen at least ten times. The V call is TRBV18, the J call TRBJ1-1; no reliable D call. Germline V gene data show CDR1 as KGHSH and CDR2 as LQKENI. The CDR3 has 12 residues. V dropped 2 bases and J dropped 1 base, with 2 bases sitting between them. CDR3: CASSPGNTEAFF. DNA for the CDR3: TGTGCCAGCTCACCAGGGAACACTGAAGCTTTCTTT.

This clonotype was found a few times. This chain connects TRBV5-1 to TRBJ2-3, with 10 bases fitting TRBD1. The J segment lost 1 base and the V segment lost 4 bases, leaving 3 bases of the junction unmatched. The germline V gene has CDR1 SGHRS and CDR2 YFSETQ. The CDR3 runs to 15 residues. CDR3 residues: CASSLGQGGTDTQYF. In DNA, the CDR3 is TGCGCCAGCAGCCTAGGACAGGGGGGCACAGATACGCAGTATTTT.

The chain has TRBV5-1 and TRBJ2-2, with 10 bases lining up with TRBD1. Germline trimming cut 4 bases from V and 4 bases from J; bases unmatched to any gene: 4. Looked up from germline, CDR1 is SGHRS and CDR2 is YFSETQ. CDR3 length: 15 residues. The CDR3 region has the DNA TGCGCCAGCAGCGGGACAGGGGCGTTCACCGGGGAGCTGTTTTTT. This sequence encodes CASSGTGAFTGELFF.

This clonotype showed up just a few times. V gene TRBV6-2 or TRBV6-3 combines with J gene TRBJ2-5; D perhaps matches TRBD2 (5 bases). In germline, CDR1 is MNHEY, CDR2 SVGEGT. Trimming cost V 7 bases and J 5 bases, with 11 bases left between them. This CDR3 is built from 12 residues. CDR3 DNA sequence: TGTGCCAGCAAAGGACTCCCGGAGACCCAGTACTTC. This encodes CASKGLPETQYF.

This clonotype was recorded a few times. CDR3 DNA sequence: TGTGCCAGTAGTAAAACAGGAGGAGGGACAGTCAACTATGGCTACACCTTC. Translating gives CASSKTGGGTVNYGYTF. This chain connects TRBV19 to TRBJ1-2, with 7 positions matching TRBD1. The CDR3 is 17 residues long. CDR1 is LNHDA, CDR2 SQIVND, per germline (reference sequence). V dropped 4 bases and J dropped 2; count of bases not matched to a gene: 13.

This clonotype was recorded a few times. A single base separates this from a much larger clone, so it may be a read error. No conserved phenylalanine or tryptophan ends this CDR3, so it is likely a read error. The rearrangement links TRBV20-1 to TRBJ2-2; TRBD2 aligns across 9 bases. Germline V gene lookup returns CDR1 DFQATT and CDR2 SNEGSKA (reference sequence). This CDR3 is built from 14 residues. The junction had 5 bases not matched to a gene; V was cut back by 5 bases and J by 4 bases. The chain's CDR3 is CSALAGERTGELFS. The CDR3 bases are TGCAGTGCTTTAGCGGGGGAACGCACCGGGGAGCTGTTTTCT.

The rearrangement joins TRBV6-5 to TRBJ2-7; 9 positions match TRBD1. With 5 bases clipped from V and 8 bases from J, the junction kept 7 bases outside the gene matches. Looked up from germline, CDR1 is MNHEY and CDR2 is SVGAGI. The CDR3 is made up of 13 amino acids. The CDR3 nucleotides are TGTGCCAGCAGTGAAACCGGGACAGGGAAGCAGTACTTC. Translation gives CASSETGTGKQYF.

This clonotype was picked up a small number of times. This sequence joins TRBV12-3 or TRBV12-4 and TRBJ1-1, with a possible D match to TRBD1 (6 bases). V was trimmed by 6 bases and J by 1 base, leaving 15 bases between them. The CDR3 covers 15 residues. The CDR3 reads CASSITPGQNTEAFF. CDR3 DNA: TGTGCCAGCAGCATTACCCCGGGACAGAACACTGAAGCTTTCTTT.

There are many counts of this clonotype. The chain couples TRBV5-1 to TRBJ2-3; D is tentatively TRBD1 or TRBD2 (5 bases each). The CDR3 runs to 16 residues. V was cut by 3 bases and J by 0 bases, with 14 bases left in between. From germline, CDR1 is SGHRS and CDR2 YFSETQ. The CDR3 DNA reads TGCGCCAGCAGCTCGGGGACCGATGGTAGCACAGATACGCAGTATTTT. It is translated as CASSSGTDGSTDTQYF. Based on the CDR3 plus reference TRBV5-1 and TRBJ2-3, the full variable domain is KAGVTQTPRYLIKTRGQQVTLSCSPISGHRSVSWYQQTPGQGLQFLFEYFSETQRNKGNFPGRFSGRQFSNSRSEMNVSTLELGDSALYLCASSSGTDGSTDTQYFGPGTRLTVL.

This clonotype came up a few times. This sequence joins TRBV5-1 and TRBJ2-5; D gene uncertain. The germline gives CDR1 SGHRS, CDR2 YFSETQ. The CDR3 is 13 amino acids. The ends were cut back, 2 bases at V and 3 bases at J, with 8 bases in the middle. CDR3: CASSLPGEETQYF. The CDR3, as DNA: TGCGCCAGCAGCTTACCAGGAGAAGAGACCCAGTACTTC.

A remark on this clonotype: This CDR3 fails to terminate in the conserved phenylalanine or tryptophan, so it likely reflects a read error. The DNA is omitted, as the CDR3 cannot be located on it reliably, and the CDR3 follows TCRdb's listing. This chain connects TRBV9 to TRBJ2-1; TRBD2 is the table's D call and was not checked against the DNA. The CDR3 is 12 residues long, counting both termini. Germline V gene data show CDR1 as SGDLS and CDR2 as YYNGEE. CDR3 amino acids: CASSPTRLVLSV.

This chain joins TRBV7-2 and TRBJ1-2; D gene unclear. The CDR3 contains 12 residues. V was cut by 5 bases and J by 5 bases, with 9 bases left in between. Germline V gene data show CDR1 as SGHTA and CDR2 as FQGNSA. The CDR3 nucleotides read TGTGCCAGCAGCCCCTACGGATATGGCTACACCTTC. It encodes CASSPYGYGYTF.

There are a few counts of this clonotype. CDR3 in DNA: TGTGCCACCAGCAGCGTTTGGGGGCGCGGTAATGAAAAACTGTTTTTT. Translated, it gives CATSSVWGRGNEKLFF. The genes are TRBV15 and TRBJ1-4; perhaps TRBD1 as D (6 bases). CDR1 is LNHNV and CDR2 is YYDKDF in the germline V gene (reference sequence). CDR3 length equals 16 residues. Deletions cut 3 bases from V and 4 bases from J, with 15 bases between.

V and J are TRBV6-5 and TRBJ2-7; 7 bases agree with TRBD2. This CDR3 contains 14 residues. Per the germline V gene, CDR1 is MNHEY and CDR2 is SVGAGI. V was clipped by 2 bases and J by 3 bases; unmatched bases: 4. DNA for the CDR3: TGTGCCAGCAGTTACAGATCTAGCGGCTACGAGCAGTACGTC. The encoded protein is CASSYRSSGYEQYV.

V gene TRBV7-2 combines with J gene TRBJ2-1; tentatively, D is TRBD2 (6 bases). Trimming stripped 5 bases from V and 15 bases from J, with 20 bases between. In germline, CDR1 is SGHTA, CDR2 FQGNSA. The CDR3 consists of 13 residues. In DNA, the CDR3 is TGTGCCAGCAGCACCCAGACCAGGGAGGAAGGGTTCTTC. Protein sequence: CASSTQTREEGFF.

This clonotype was detected only a few times. The chain carries TRBV18 and TRBJ2-6; D uncertain. This CDR3 contains 16 residues. Germline V CDR1 and CDR2: KGHSH, LQKENI. V was pared by 4 bases and J by 1 base, with 11 bases between. The CDR3 coding sequence is TGTGCCAGCTCACTTAGTTCCGGATCTGGGGCCAACGTCCTGACTTTC. Protein product: CASSLSSGSGANVLTF.

This clonotype has only a few counts. V and J are TRBV7-6 and TRBJ1-2; possible D gene TRBD1, 5 bases. V lost 5 bases to trimming and J lost 5 bases, with 12 bases between them. This CDR3 contains 13 residues. The germline V gene has CDR1 SGHVS and CDR2 FNYEAQ. In nucleotides, the CDR3 is TGTGCCAGCAGCCCAATCCAGGGTTATGGCTACACCTTC. This encodes CASSPIQGYGYTF.